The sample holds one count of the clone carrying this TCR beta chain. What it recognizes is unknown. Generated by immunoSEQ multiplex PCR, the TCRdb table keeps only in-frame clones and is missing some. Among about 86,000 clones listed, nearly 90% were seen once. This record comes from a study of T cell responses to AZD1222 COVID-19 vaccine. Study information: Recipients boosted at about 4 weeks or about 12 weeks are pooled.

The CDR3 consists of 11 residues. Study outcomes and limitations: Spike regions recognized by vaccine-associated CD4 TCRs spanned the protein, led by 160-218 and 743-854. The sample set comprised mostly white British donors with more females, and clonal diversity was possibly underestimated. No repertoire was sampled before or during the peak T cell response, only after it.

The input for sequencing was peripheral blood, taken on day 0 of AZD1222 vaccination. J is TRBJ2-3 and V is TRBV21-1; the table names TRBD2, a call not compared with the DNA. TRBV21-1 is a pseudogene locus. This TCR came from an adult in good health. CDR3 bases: TGTGCCAGCAGCAAGGAGGATACGCAGTATTTT. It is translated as CASSKEDTQYF.